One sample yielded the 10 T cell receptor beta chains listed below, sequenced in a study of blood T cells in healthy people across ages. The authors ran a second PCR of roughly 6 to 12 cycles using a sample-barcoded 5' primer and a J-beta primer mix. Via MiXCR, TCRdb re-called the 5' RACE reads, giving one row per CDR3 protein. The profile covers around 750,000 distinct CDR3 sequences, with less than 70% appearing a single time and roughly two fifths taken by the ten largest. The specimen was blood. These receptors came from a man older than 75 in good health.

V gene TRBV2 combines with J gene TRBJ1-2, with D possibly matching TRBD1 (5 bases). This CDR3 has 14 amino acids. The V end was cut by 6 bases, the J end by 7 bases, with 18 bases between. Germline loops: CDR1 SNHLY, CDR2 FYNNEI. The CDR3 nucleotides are TGTGCCAGCAGATACTCGGGGCCAGGATCTGGCTACACCTTC. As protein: CASRYSGPGSGYTF.

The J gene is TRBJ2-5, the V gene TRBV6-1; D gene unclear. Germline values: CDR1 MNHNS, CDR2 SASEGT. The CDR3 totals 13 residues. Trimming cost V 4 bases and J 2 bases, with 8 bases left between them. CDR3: CASSGWAQETQYF. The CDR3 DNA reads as TGTGCCAGCAGTGGGTGGGCACAAGAGACCCAGTACTTC.

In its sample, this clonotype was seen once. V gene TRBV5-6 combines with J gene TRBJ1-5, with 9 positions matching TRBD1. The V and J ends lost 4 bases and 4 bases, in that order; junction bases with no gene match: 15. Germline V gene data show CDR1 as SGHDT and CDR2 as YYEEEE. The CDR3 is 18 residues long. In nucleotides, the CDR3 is TGTGCCAGCAGCGCCGGGACAGGGATGCGCAGTTCAAATCAGCCCCAGCATTTT. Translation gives CASSAGTGMRSSNQPQHF. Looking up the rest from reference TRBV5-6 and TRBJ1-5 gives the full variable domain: DAGVTQSPTHLIKTRGQQVTLRCSPKSGHDTVSWYQQALGQGPQFIFQYYEEEERQRGNFPDRFSGHQFPNYSSELNVNALLLGDSALYLCASSAGTGMRSSNQPQHFGDGTRLSIL.

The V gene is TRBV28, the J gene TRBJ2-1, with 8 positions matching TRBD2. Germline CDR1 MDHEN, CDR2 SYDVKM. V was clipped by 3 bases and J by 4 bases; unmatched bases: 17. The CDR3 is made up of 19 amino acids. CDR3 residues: CASSLVGLAGFPSYNEQFF. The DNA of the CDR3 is TGTGCCAGCAGTTTGGTCGGGCTAGCGGGCTTCCCCTCTTACAATGAGCAGTTCTTC.

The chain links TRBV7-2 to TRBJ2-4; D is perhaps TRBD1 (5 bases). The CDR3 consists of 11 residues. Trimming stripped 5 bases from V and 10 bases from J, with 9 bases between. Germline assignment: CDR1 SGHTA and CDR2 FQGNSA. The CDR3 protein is CASSEGVIQYF. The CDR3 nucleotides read TGTGCCAGCAGCGAAGGGGTTATTCAGTACTTC.

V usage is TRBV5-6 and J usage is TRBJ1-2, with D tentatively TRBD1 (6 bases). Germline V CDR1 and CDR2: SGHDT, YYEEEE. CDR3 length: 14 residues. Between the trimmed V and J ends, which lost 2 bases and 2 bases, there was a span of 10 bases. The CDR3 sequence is CASSFLGGNYGYTF. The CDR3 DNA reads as TGTGCCAGCAGCTTTCTAGGGGGGAACTATGGCTACACCTTC.

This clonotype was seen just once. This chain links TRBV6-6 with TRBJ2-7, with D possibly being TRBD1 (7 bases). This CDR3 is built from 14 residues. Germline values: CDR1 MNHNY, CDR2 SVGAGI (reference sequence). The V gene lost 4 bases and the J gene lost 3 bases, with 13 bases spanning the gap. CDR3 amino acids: CASSSGRGVYEQYF. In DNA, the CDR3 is TGTGCCAGCAGTTCGGGCAGGGGGGTCTACGAGCAGTACTTC.

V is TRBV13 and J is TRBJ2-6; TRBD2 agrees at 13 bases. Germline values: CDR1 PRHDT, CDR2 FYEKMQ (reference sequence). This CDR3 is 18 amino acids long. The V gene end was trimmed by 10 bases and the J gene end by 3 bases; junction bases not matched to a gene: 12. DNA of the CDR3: TGTGCCACCACATTGGGACTAGCGGGACGAGGTGGGGCCAACGTCCTGACTTTC. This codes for CATTLGLAGRGGANVLTF.

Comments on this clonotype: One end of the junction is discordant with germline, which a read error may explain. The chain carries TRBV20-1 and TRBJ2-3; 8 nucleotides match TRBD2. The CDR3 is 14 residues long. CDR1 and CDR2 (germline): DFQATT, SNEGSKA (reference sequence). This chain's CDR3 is CSAGSGNPTDTLYF. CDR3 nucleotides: TGCAGTGCCGGTAGCGGGAACCCCACAGATACGCTGTATTTT.

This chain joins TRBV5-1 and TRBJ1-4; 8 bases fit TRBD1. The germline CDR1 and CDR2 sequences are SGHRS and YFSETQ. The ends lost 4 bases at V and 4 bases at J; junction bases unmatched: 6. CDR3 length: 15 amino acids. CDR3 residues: CASSPQGAINEKLFF. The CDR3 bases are TGCGCCAGCAGCCCCCAGGGGGCCATTAATGAAAAACTGTTTTTT.